This TCR beta chain was documented in a study of T-cell reconstitution after alpha-beta-depleted transplantation in children. Findings and caveats of the study: It was reported that alpha-beta T cells came from several hundred expanded graft clones (about two months after transplant). The study traced high day-60 TCRbeta diversity in some patients to surviving recipient T cells and thymic progenitors.

This CDR3 comprises 16 residues. This clonotype has at least ten counts. Its specificity is unknown. Molecular barcoding with unique molecular identifiers was used for the TCRbeta library. TCRdb analysed the PCR reads with MiXCR anew, one entry per CDR3 protein. Counted here are tens of thousands of distinct CDR3 sequences, approximately 6.9% occurring once; the ten biggest clones make up 27%. The clonotype originates from a child younger than two who had a stem cell transplant for acute myeloid leukemia, so the T cells may come from the graft donor. V usage is TRBV21-1 and J usage is TRBJ2-7; the table's D gene call, TRBD2, was not cross checked with the DNA. TRBV21-1 is given as a pseudogene. Sequenced material: peripheral blood, taken 60 days after TCRalphabeta/CD19-depleted stem cell transplant. CDR3 in amino acids: CASSKVPSGLIYEQYF. The CDR3, as DNA: TGTGCCAGCAGCAAAGTTCCTAGCGGGTTGATCTACGAGCAGTACTTC.